The entry below describes one T cell receptor beta chain. Trimming at V came to 4 bases and at J to 3 bases, leaving 12 bases not matched to a gene. The CDR3 extends over 17 amino acids. The germline CDR1 and CDR2 sequences are SGHDT and YYEEEE. The data were obtained in a study of blood T cell repertoires in COVID-19. Clones were read by immunoSEQ multiplex PCR, and TCRdb kept only the in-frame ones, dropping some. Of around 130,000 clones in the sample, 84% were seen once. The specimen was peripheral blood. The V call is TRBV5-6, the J call TRBJ2-3; 9 bases line up with TRBD2. The TCR comes from a human donor in a cohort sampled during active COVID-19. CDR3 region: CASSLSVRGGATDTQYF. The CDR3 DNA sequence: TGTGCCAGCAGCCTGTCGGTACGCGGGGGGGCAACAGATACGCAGTATTTT.